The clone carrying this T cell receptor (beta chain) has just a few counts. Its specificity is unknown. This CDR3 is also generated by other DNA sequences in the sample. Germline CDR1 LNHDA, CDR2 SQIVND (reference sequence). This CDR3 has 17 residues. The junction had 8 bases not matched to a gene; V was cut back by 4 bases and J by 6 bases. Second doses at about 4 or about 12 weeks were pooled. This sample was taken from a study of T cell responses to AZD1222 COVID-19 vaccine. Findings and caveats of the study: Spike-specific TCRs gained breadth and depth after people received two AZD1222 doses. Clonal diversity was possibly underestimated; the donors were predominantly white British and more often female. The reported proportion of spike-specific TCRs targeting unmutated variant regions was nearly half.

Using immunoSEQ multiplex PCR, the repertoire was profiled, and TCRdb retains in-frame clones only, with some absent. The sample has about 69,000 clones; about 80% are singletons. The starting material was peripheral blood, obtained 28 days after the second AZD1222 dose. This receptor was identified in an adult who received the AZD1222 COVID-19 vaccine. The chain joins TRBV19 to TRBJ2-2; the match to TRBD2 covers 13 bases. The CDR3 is CASSTRTSGGASGELFF. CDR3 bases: TGTGCCAGTAGTACCCGAACTAGCGGGGGGGCCTCCGGGGAGCTGTTTTTT.